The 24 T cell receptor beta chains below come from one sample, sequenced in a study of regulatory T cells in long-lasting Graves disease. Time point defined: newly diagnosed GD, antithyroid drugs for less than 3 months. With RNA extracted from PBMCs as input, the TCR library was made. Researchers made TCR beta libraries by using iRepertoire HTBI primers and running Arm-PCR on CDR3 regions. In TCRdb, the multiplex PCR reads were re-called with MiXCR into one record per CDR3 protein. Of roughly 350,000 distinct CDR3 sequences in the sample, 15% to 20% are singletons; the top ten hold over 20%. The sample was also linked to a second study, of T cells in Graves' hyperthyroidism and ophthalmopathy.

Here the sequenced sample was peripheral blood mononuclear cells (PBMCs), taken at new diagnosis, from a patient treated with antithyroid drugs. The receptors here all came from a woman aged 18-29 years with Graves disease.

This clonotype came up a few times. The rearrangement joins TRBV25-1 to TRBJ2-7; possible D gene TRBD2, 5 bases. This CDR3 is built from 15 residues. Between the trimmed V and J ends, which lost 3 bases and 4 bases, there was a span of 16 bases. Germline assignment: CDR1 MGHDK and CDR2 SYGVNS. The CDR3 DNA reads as TGTGCCAGCAGTGAGGAGGCCCCCGATGGGTACGAGCAGTACTTC. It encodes CASSEEAPDGYEQYF.

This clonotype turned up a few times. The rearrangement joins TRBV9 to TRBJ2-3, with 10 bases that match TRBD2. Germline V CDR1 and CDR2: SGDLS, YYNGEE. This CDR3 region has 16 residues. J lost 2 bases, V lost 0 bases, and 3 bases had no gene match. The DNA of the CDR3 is TGTGCCAGCAGCGTAGGGACTAGCGGTAACACAGATACGCAGTATTTT. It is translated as CASSVGTSGNTDTQYF.

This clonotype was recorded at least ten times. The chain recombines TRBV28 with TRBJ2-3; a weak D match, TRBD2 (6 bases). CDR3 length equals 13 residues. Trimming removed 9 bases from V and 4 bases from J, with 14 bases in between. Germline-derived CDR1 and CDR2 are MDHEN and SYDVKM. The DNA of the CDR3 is TGTGCCAGTCTCCCGGGGGTCTCAGATACGCAGTATTTT. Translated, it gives CASLPGVSDTQYF.

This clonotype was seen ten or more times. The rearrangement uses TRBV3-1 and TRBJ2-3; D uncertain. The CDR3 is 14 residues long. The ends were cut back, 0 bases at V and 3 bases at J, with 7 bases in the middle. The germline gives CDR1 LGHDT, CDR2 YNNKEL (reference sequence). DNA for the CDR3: TGTGCCAGCAGCCAAGATGTACGGACAGATACGCAGTATTTT. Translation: CASSQDVRTDTQYF.

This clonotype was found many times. CDR3 residues: CASSYSGGANTEAFF. The CDR3 DNA reads as TGTGCCAGCAGTTACTCAGGGGGGGCCAACACTGAAGCTTTCTTT. The chain couples TRBV6-5 to TRBJ1-1; weak D call: TRBD1 (6 bases). This CDR3 is 15 amino acids long. Per the germline V gene, CDR1 is MNHEY and CDR2 is SVGAGI. V gave up 0 bases and J gave up 2 bases, with 10 bases separating them.

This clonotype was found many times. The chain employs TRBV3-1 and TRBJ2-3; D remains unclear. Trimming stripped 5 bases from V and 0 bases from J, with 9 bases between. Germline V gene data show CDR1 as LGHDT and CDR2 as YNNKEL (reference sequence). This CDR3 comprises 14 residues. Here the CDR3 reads CASSSTPSTDTQYF. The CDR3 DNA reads TGTGCCAGCAGCTCGACCCCTAGCACAGATACGCAGTATTTT.

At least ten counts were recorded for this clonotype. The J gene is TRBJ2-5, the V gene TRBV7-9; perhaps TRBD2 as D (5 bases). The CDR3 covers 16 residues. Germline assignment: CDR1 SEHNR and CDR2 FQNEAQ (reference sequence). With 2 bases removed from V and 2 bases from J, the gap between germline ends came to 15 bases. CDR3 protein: CASSLPTLTSQETQYF. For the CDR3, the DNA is TGTGCCAGCAGCTTACCCACCTTAACTAGTCAAGAGACCCAGTACTTC.

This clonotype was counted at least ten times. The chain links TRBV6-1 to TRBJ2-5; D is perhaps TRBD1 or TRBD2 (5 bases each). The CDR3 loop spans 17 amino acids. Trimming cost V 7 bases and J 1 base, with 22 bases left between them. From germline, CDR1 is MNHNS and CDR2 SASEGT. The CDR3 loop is CASNREIWGFSQETQYF. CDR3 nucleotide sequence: TGTGCCAGCAATAGAGAGATATGGGGGTTCTCCCAAGAGACCCAGTACTTC.

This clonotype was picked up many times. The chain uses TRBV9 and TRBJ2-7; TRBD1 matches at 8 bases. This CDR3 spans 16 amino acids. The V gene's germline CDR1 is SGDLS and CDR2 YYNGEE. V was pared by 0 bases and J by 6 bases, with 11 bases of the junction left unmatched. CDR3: CASSVEQGTGFSEQYF. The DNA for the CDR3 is TGTGCCAGCAGCGTAGAGCAGGGGACAGGCTTTTCCGAGCAGTACTTC.

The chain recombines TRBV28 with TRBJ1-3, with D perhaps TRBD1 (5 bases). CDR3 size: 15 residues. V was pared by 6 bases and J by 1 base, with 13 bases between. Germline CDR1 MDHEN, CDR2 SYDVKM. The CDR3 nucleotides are TGTGCCAGCAGCGATCTAACAGGTTCTGGAAACACCATATATTTT. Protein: CASSDLTGSGNTIYF.

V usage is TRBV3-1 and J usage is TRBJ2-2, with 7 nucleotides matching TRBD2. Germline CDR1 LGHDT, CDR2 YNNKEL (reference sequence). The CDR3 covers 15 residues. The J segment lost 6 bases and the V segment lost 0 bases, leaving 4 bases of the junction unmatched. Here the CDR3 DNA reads TGTGCCAGCAGCCAAGAGGGAGGGTACCCCGGGGAGCTGTTTTTT. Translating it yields CASSQEGGYPGELFF.

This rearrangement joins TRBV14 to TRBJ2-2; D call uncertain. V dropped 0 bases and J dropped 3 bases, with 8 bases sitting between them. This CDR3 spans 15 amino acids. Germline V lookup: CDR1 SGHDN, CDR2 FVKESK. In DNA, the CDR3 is TGTGCCAGCAGCCAAGAGATGGCCTACACCGGGGAGCTGTTTTTT. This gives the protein CASSQEMAYTGELFF.

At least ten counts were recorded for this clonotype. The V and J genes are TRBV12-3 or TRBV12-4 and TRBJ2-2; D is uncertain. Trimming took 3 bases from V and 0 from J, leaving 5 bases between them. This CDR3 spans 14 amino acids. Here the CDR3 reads CASSLVANTGELFF. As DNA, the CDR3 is TGTGCCAGCAGTTTGGTAGCGAACACCGGGGAGCTGTTTTTT.

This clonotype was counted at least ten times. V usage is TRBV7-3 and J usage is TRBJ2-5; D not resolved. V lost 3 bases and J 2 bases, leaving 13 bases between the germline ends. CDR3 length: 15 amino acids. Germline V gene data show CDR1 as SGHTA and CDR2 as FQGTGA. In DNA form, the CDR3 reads TGTGCCAGCAGCTTCTTCCCAGGAGTTCAAGAGACCCAGTACTTC. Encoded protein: CASSFFPGVQETQYF.

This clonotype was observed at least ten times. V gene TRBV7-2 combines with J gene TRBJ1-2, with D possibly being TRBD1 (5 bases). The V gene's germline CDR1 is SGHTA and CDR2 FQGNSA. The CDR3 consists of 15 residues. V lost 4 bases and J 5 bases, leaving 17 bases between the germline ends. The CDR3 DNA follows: TGTGCCAGCAGCTACCTAACCGGGACGGAGTATGGCTACACCTTC. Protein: CASSYLTGTEYGYTF.

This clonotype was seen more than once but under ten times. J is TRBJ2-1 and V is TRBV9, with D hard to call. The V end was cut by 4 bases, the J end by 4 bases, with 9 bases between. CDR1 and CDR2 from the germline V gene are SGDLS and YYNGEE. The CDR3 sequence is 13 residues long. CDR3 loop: CASSTDGYNEQFF. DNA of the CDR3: TGTGCCAGCAGCACGGACGGATACAATGAGCAGTTCTTC.

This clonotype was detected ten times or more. CDR3 coding DNA: TGTGCCAGCAGCCAAGATGGGCTAGTGCAAGAGACCCAGTACTTC. It is translated as CASSQDGLVQETQYF. This chain joins TRBV3-1 and TRBJ2-5, with D unresolved. CDR3 length equals 15 residues. V was cut by 0 bases and J by 2 bases, with 10 bases left in between. Germline V gene data show CDR1 as LGHDT and CDR2 as YNNKEL (reference sequence).

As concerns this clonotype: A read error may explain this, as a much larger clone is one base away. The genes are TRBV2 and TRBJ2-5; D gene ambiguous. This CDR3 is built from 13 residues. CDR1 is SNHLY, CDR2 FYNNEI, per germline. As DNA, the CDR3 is TGTGCCAGCAGTGAACAGAACCAAGAGACCCTGTACTTC. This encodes CASSEQNQETLYF.

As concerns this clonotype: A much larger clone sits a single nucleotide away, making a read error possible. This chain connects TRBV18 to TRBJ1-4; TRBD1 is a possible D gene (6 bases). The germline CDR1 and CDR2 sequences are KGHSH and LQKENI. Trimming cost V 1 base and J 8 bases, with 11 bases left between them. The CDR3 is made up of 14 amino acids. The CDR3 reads CASSPRGAQEKLFF. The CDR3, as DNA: TGTGCCAGCTCACCACGGGGGGCACAAGAAAAACTGTTTTTT.

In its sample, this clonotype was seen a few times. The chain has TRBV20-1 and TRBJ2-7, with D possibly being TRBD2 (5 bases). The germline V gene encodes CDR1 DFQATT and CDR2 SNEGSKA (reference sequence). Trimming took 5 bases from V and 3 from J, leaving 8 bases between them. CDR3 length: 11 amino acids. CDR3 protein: CSARGIYEQYF. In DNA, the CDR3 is TGCAGTGCTCGGGGTATCTACGAGCAGTACTTC.

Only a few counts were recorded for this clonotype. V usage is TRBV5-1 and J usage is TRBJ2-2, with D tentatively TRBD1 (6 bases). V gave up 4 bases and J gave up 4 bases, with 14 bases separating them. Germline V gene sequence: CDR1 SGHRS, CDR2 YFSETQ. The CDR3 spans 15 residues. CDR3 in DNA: TGCGCCAGCAGCCCTACAGGGTTACCCACCGGGGAGCTGTTTTTT. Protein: CASSPTGLPTGELFF.

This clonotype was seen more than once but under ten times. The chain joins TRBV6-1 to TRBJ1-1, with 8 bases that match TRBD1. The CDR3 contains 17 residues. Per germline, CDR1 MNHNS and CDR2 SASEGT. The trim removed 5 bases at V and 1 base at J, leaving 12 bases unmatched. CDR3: CASSQLPPDRGNTEAFF. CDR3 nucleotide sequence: TGTGCCAGCAGTCAACTACCCCCCGACAGGGGGAACACTGAAGCTTTCTTT.

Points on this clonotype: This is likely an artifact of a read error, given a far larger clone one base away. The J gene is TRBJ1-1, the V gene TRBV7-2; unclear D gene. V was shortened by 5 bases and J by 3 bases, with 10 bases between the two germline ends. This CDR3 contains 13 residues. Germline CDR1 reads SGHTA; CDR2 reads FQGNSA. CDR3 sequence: CASSLRLDTEAFF. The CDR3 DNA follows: TGTGCCAGCAGCCTGCGACTTGACACTGAAGCTTTCTTT.

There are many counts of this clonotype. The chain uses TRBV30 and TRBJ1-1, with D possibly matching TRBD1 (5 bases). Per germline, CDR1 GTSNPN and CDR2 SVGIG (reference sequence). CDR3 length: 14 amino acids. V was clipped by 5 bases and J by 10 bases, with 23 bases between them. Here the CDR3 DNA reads TGTGCCTGGCAACACCCGGGACGGGGCGTCGGAGCTTTCTTT. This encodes CAWQHPGRGVGAFF. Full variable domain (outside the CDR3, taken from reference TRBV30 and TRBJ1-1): SQTIHQWPATLVQPVGSPLSLECTVEGTSNPNLYWYRQAAGRGLQLLFYSVGIGQISSEVPQNLSASRPQDRQFILSSKKLLLSDSGFYLCAWQHPGRGVGAFFGQGTRLTVV.